The present entry profiles one T cell receptor (beta chain) with its context. Its antigen is unknown. The sample holds no much larger clone one base away, and base qualities are not on file. The record originates from a study of regulatory dendritic cells for organ transplantation (dated by TCRdb to about 2017). At the level of the whole study: To make regulatory dendritic cells, monocytes were cultured with vitamin D3 on days 0 and 4 and with IL-10 on day 4. The TCRbeta repertoires of sorted naive and memory CD4+ and CD8+ T cells were sequenced before and after allostimulation with regulatory or mature dendritic cells. To evaluate the response of the DCs to a potent maturation-inducing agent, LPS was added to DC cultures on day 6.

Sorted T cell subsets were CFSE-labeled and co-cultured for five to six days with allogeneic regulatory or mature dendritic cells at a 1:10 DC:T ratio. FACS was used to sort CD4+ or CD8+ cells into naive T cells (CD45RA+) and memory T cells (CD45RO+). Two healthy control subjects provided the T cells used for TCR sequencing. The Qiagen DNeasy Blood & Tissue Kit was used for extraction of genomic DNA. A multiplexed two-step PCR with Vbeta-specific forward primers and Jbeta-specific reverse primers was used to amplify the TCRbeta CDR3 regions. The TCRbeta libraries were sequenced on an Illumina instrument via the immunoSEQ service. Per the authors' processing: V, D and J genes were assigned using IMGT annotation, and counts were corrected for multiplex PCR bias using synthetic CDR3 analogues. Repertoire clonality was computed in the immunoSEQ Analyzer as one minus normalized Shannon entropy. Clonal expansion was defined by Fisher's exact test with Benjamini-Hochberg false discovery rate control, using two-tailed P<0.01. Drawn from immuneACCESS, this table holds only the in-frame rearrangements with V and J called that TCRdb kept. Clones are partly lost; checked studies trace under half to an unresolved V gene and leave the rest unexplained. The V and J calls and the clone size are those of that table, but D and trimming were determined from the DNA. Here the sample has around 19,000 clones; roughly 85% occur a single time. About 0.74% of the sample is in the top ten clones.

The germline V gene gives CDR1 as SGHTA and CDR2 as FQGNSA. The CDR3 goes from the cysteine to the phenylalanine over 11 residues. The retained sequence is limited to the CDR3, 33 bases, with the frame set at the first base. The trim is 5 bases for V and 6 bases for J, with a gap of 2 bases between the germline ends. What the research found in general, with its limitations: In both subjects, allostimulation led to expansion of memory CD8+ clones, though the expansion induced by regulatory dendritic cells appeared to be more limited than that induced by mature dendritic cells. Sequencing was done in only a couple of subjects, and the authors reported considerable heterogeneity between individuals in the alloreactive memory CD8+ T cell pool. Highly diverse repertoires were observed in naive CD4+ and CD8+ T cells, whereas lower diversity was observed in memory cells, and the most oligoclonal repertoires were found in memory CD8+ cells. Of the resting subsets, the one holding the most alloreactive TCR clonotypes was memory CD8+ T cells.

The chain is made from TRBV7-2 and TRBJ1-6; there is no confident call for the D gene. Sequencing was done on a sample of naive CD4+ T cells from blood cultured with regulatory dendritic cells. Explained via the paper, the cell subset or site label denotes: CD45RA+ naive T cells. The receptor was isolated from a human donor in good health. The CDR3 region: CASSPNSPLHF. The nucleotides read TGTGCCAGCAGCCCTAATTCACCCCTCCACTTT.